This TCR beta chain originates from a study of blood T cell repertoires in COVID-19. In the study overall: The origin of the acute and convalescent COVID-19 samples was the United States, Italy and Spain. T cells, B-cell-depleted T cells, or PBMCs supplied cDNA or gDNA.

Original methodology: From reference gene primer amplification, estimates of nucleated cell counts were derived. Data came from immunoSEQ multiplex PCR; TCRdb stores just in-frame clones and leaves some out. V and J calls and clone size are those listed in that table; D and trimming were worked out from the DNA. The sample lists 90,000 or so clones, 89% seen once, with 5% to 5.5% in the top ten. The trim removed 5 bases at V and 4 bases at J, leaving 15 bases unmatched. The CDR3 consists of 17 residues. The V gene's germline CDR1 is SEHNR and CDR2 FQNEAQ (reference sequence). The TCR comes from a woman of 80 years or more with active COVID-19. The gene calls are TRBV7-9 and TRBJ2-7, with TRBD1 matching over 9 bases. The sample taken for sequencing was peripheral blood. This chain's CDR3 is CASSGGTGGPTWYEQYF. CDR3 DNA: TGTGCCAGCAGCGGAGGCACAGGGGGCCCCACCTGGTACGAGCAGTACTTC.